The 23 T cell receptor beta chains below all came from one sample that was sequenced in a study of spatial heterogeneity in lung cancer. TCRdb called the 5' RACE reads again in MiXCR, with one record for every CDR3 protein. This repertoire shows approximately 4,900 distinct CDR3 sequences, just under 30% found once; its top ten account for about 26%. Study-wide findings and caveats: Expanded alpha and beta TCR counts within tumors tracked tumor mutation counts.

Time point of the sample: sample taken at primary tumor resection. These receptors have no known antigen. Sequenced here: lung tumor tissue, sampled at surgery. These TCRs come from a female donor with early-stage non-small cell lung cancer.

In this sample, this clonotype is medium-sized (0.01 to 0.1%). The V gene is TRBV7-8, the J gene TRBJ2-7; D possibly matches TRBD1 or TRBD2 (5 bases each). This CDR3 has 14 residues. From germline, CDR1 is SGHVS and CDR2 FQNEAQ. The germline V and J ends were trimmed by 6 bases and 1 base, with 13 bases remaining between them. The CDR3 sequence: CASSSGPTSYEQYF. CDR3 coding DNA: TGTGCCAGCAGTTCGGGGCCTACTTCCTACGAGCAGTACTTC.

Ten or more counts support this clonotype. V is TRBV7-2 and J is TRBJ2-1; 12 bases agree with TRBD2. V was clipped by 1 base and J by 5 bases; unmatched bases: 3. CDR1 and CDR2 (germline): SGHTA, FQGNSA. The CDR3 length is 16 residues. The CDR3 DNA follows: TGTGCCAGCAGCTTAGTACTAGCGGGGGGCAACAATGAGCAGTTCTTC. This encodes CASSLVLAGGNNEQFF.

Judged by abundance, this clonotype is medium-sized (0.01 to 0.1%). This chain connects TRBV5-6 to TRBJ2-7, with D perhaps assigned TRBD1 or TRBD2 (7 bases each). Germline values: CDR1 SGHDT, CDR2 YYEEEE. The length of the CDR3 is 14 residues. Trimming left V 5 bases short and J 4 bases short, with 16 bases between. The CDR3 loop is CASSPQGGVYEQYF. The CDR3, as DNA: TGTGCCAGCAGTCCTCAGGGGGGGGTGTACGAGCAGTACTTC.

By share, this clonotype ranks as medium-sized (0.01 to 0.1%). The CDR3 does not end in the conserved phenylalanine or tryptophan, so this is likely a read error. The limits of the CDR3 on the DNA are not certain, so only TCRdb's listed CDR3 is given. This chain uses TRBV5-1 with TRBJ2-1; the D call TRBD1 from the table was never checked on the DNA. With termini counted, the CDR3 has 12 amino acids. Germline V gene data show CDR1 as SGHRS and CDR2 as YFSETQ. The CDR3 protein is CASSIGTRRPFS.

The chain has TRBV4-2 and TRBJ2-3; D gene uncertain. Trimming removed 4 bases from V and 0 bases from J, with 20 bases in between. This CDR3 has 18 amino acids. Germline CDR1 is LGHNA and CDR2 is YNFKEQ. The CDR3 sequence is CASSPSPLGVTSTDTQYF. DNA for the CDR3: TGTGCCAGCAGCCCTTCCCCCCTTGGGGTTACTAGCACAGATACGCAGTATTTT.

The sample holds many counts of this clonotype. The genes are TRBV7-3 and TRBJ1-2; D is possibly TRBD1 (5 bases). Germline V gene lookup returns CDR1 SGHTA and CDR2 FQGTGA. CDR3 length: 13 residues. V was shortened by 4 bases and J by 8 bases, with 14 bases between the two germline ends. As DNA, the CDR3 is TGTGCCAGCAGCTCGGGGGGAACTCAGGGCTACACCTTC. Its protein product is CASSSGGTQGYTF. The full variable domain, rest sourced from reference TRBV7-3 and TRBJ1-2, is GAGVSQTPSNKVTEKGKYVELRCDPISGHTALYWYRQSLGQGPEFLIYFQGTGAADDSGLPNDRFFAVRPEGSVSTLKIQRTERGDSAVYLCASSSGGTQGYTFGSGTRLTVV.

By frequency in the sample, this clonotype is medium-sized (0.01 to 0.1%). The chain uses TRBV7-2 and TRBJ2-5; 8 bases map to TRBD2. CDR3 length: 15 amino acids. Germline CDR1 is SGHTA and CDR2 is FQGNSA. V trimming: 5 bases; J trimming: 0 bases; junction bases outside the gene matches: 5. CDR3 sequence: CASSRRGGYQETQYF. The CDR3, as DNA: TGTGCCAGCAGCCGCCGGGGGGGGTACCAAGAGACCCAGTACTTC. The entire variable domain, with the rest obtained from reference TRBV7-2 and TRBJ2-5, is as follows: GAGVSQSPSNKVTEKGKDVELRCDPISGHTALYWYRQSLGQGLEFLIYFQGNSAPDKSGLPSDRFSAERTGGSVSTLTIQRTQQEDSAVYLCASSRRGGYQETQYFGPGTRLLVL.

The genes are TRBV7-2 and TRBJ2-7, with 10 positions matching TRBD2. The CDR3 has 14 residues. V lost 5 bases, J lost 5 bases, and 6 bases stayed unmatched. Germline-derived CDR1 and CDR2 are SGHTA and FQGNSA. CDR3 in DNA: TGTGCCAGCAGCCTGACTAGCGGGCCTGACGAGCAGTACTTC. Translating gives CASSLTSGPDEQYF.

This clonotype was recorded at least ten times. The chain is built from TRBV24-1 and TRBJ2-3, with TRBD2 matching over 9 bases. Germline V lookup: CDR1 KGHDR, CDR2 SFDVKD. This CDR3 region has 18 residues. V lost 4 bases and J lost 0; bases outside the gene matches: 10. CDR3 in amino acids: CATSDPTPAGGSTDTQYF. Written as DNA, the CDR3 is TGTGCCACCAGTGACCCGACACCAGCGGGGGGAAGCACAGATACGCAGTATTTT.

The chain uses TRBV15 and TRBJ2-3; D may be TRBD1 (5 bases). Germline V gives CDR1 LNHNV, CDR2 YYDKDF (reference sequence). This CDR3 has 17 amino acids. Trimming stripped 2 bases from V and 1 base from J, with 16 bases between. The CDR3 coding sequence is TGTGCCACCAGCAGACTCTTCCAGGGTACTCGCACAGATACGCAGTATTTT. This codes for CATSRLFQGTRTDTQYF. The whole variable domain, filled in from reference TRBV15 and TRBJ2-3, reads DAMVIQNPRYQVTQFGKPVTLSCSQTLNHNVMYWYQQKSSQAPKLLFHYYDKDFNNEADTPDNFQSRRPNTSFCFLDIRSPGLGDTAMYLCATSRLFQGTRTDTQYFGPGTRLTVL.

The chain joins TRBV19 to TRBJ2-1; D perhaps matches TRBD1 (6 bases). Germline V gene data show CDR1 as LNHDA and CDR2 as SQIVND (reference sequence). Between the trimmed V and J ends, which lost 1 base and 1 base, there was a span of 14 bases. The CDR3 covers 17 residues. The CDR3 here is CASSIGGPTGSYNEQFF. The CDR3 region has the DNA TGTGCCAGTAGTATAGGGGGCCCGACAGGTTCCTACAATGAGCAGTTCTTC.

This clonotype qualifies as medium-sized. The chain uses TRBV27 and TRBJ2-2; D unresolved. Trimming removed 5 bases at V and 4 bases at J, with 5 bases between. Germline loops: CDR1 MNHEY, CDR2 SMNVEV (reference sequence). The CDR3 has 12 residues. CDR3 region: CASSTPTGELFF. DNA for the CDR3: TGTGCCAGCAGTACCCCCACCGGGGAGCTGTTTTTT.

This chain joins TRBV29-1 and TRBJ2-3; D possibly corresponds to TRBD1 (5 bases). The CDR3 has 12 residues. V lost 5 bases to trimming and J lost 6 bases, with 12 bases between them. CDR1 SQVTM and CDR2 ANQGSEA come from the germline V gene. CDR3 in DNA: TGCAGCGTTTCAAGGGGATGGGATACGCAGTATTTT. Its protein product is CSVSRGWDTQYF.

This clonotype was recorded at least ten times. This chain connects TRBV11-1 to TRBJ2-1, with 9 positions matching TRBD2. The CDR3 is 18 amino acids. Per the germline V gene, CDR1 is SGHAT and CDR2 is FQDESV (reference sequence). After removal of 5 bases from V and 1 base from J, the junction contained 12 bases not matched to a gene. The DNA for the CDR3 is TGTGCCAGCAGCCTCCGGGCACTCAGCGGGGGGTCCTACAATGAGCAGTTCTTC. Its protein product is CASSLRALSGGSYNEQFF.

In its sample, this clonotype ranks as medium-sized. The chain uses TRBV20-1 and TRBJ2-2; D unclear. This CDR3 contains 14 residues. In germline, CDR1 is DFQATT, CDR2 SNEGSKA (reference sequence). V was shortened by 3 bases and J by 8 bases, with 16 bases between the two germline ends. CDR3 amino acids: CSASDGVGLGELFF. In DNA form, the CDR3 reads TGCAGTGCTAGTGATGGGGTCGGGCTTGGGGAGCTGTTTTTT.

The rearrangement joins TRBV18 to TRBJ2-1; unclear D gene. Trimming shortened V by 8 bases and J by 7 bases, and 9 bases separated the two germline ends. The V gene's germline CDR1 is KGHSH and CDR2 LQKENI. CDR3 size: 11 residues. CDR3 residues: CASTLGNEQFF. The CDR3 bases are TGTGCCAGCACATTAGGGAATGAGCAGTTCTTC.

In its sample, this clonotype was seen many times. The CDR3 DNA sequence: TGTGCCAGTAACGCAGGGGCAATCACAGATACGCAGTATTTT. Protein sequence: CASNAGAITDTQYF. The V call is TRBV19, the J call TRBJ2-3; possibly TRBD1 for D (6 bases). The CDR3 contains 14 residues. The V end was cut by 7 bases, the J end by 2 bases, with 13 bases between. CDR1 and CDR2 from the germline V gene are LNHDA and SQIVND (reference sequence).

This chain joins TRBV12-3 or TRBV12-4 and TRBJ1-1; 7 bases line up with TRBD1. V gave up 5 bases and J gave up 6 bases; unmatched junction bases: 9. The CDR3 contains 14 residues. The DNA for the CDR3 is TGTGCCAGCAGTCTCTTAAATGACAGGGCTGAAGCTTTCTTT. Translated: CASSLLNDRAEAFF.

Within the sample, this clonotype is medium-sized. The chain links TRBV7-9 to TRBJ2-7; the D gene is possibly TRBD1 (5 bases). The CDR3 consists of 14 residues. Germline CDR1 is SEHNR and CDR2 is FQNEAQ (reference sequence). The V end was cut by 4 bases, the J end by 7 bases, with 17 bases between. The CDR3: CASSSLSGAGEQYF. The CDR3 DNA reads TGTGCCAGCAGCTCGCTTAGTGGGGCTGGGGAGCAGTACTTC.

By share, this clonotype ranks as medium-sized (0.01 to 0.1%). V usage is TRBV7-9 and J usage is TRBJ1-1; perhaps TRBD1 as D (5 bases). From germline, CDR1 is SEHNR and CDR2 FQNEAQ (reference sequence). With 0 bases removed from V and 5 bases from J, the gap between germline ends came to 16 bases. The CDR3 has 16 amino acids. The CDR3 DNA is TGTGCCAGCAGCTTAGCGGGGCAGGGTGTAGGGACTGAAGCTTTCTTT. Residues: CASSLAGQGVGTEAFF.

This clonotype is medium-sized (0.01 to 0.1%) within its sample. The V call is TRBV20-1, the J call TRBJ1-6; D uncertain. Germline CDR1 and CDR2: DFQATT and SNEGSKA (reference sequence). This CDR3 has 15 residues. The V end lost 7 bases, the J end lost 0 bases, and 13 bases lay between the germline ends. The CDR3 reads CSVLGGSSYNSPLHF. CDR3 bases: TGCAGTGTCCTAGGCGGAAGCTCCTATAATTCACCCCTCCACTTT.

The table lists this clonotype with many counts. Germline and junction disagree at one end, which may indicate a read error. The chain recombines TRBV7-2 with TRBJ2-5; D gene unclear. Germline CDR1 reads SGHTA; CDR2 reads FQGNSA. The CDR3 is 12 residues long. CDR3 coding DNA: TGTGCCAGCAGCTCCTACCAGGAGACCCAGTACTTC. Translation: CASSSYQETQYF.

This chain links TRBV6-1 with TRBJ2-7; D unresolved. The V gene's germline CDR1 is MNHNS and CDR2 SASEGT. Trimming took off 7 bases at V and 2 bases at J, with 9 bases between the two ends. The CDR3 totals 12 residues. The CDR3 coding sequence is TGTGCCAGCACCCACAGTCCCTACGAGCAGTACTTC. It yields the protein CASTHSPYEQYF.